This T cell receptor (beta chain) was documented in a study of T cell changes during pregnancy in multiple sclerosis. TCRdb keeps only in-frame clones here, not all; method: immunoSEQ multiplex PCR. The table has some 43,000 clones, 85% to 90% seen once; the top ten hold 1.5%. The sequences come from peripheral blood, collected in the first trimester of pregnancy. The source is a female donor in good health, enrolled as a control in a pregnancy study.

CDR3 amino acids: CASSSHQGDDPVNYYGYTF. The CDR3 DNA is TGTGCCAGCAGCTCGCATCAGGGGGACGATCCCGTTAATTACTATGGCTACACCTTC. This chain connects TRBV7-9 to TRBJ1-2; 7 positions agree with TRBD1. V shed 4 bases and J 3 bases; nucleotides not matched to a gene: 20. The germline V gene encodes CDR1 SEHNR and CDR2 FQNEAQ (reference sequence). The CDR3 runs to 19 residues.